This T cell receptor beta chain comes out of a study of blood T cell repertoires in COVID-19. Study at large: Acute and convalescent COVID-19 samples came from the United States, Italy and Spain.

Germline CDR1 reads LNHDA; CDR2 reads SQIVND (reference sequence). The CDR3 is 16 amino acids. Trimming cost V 3 bases and J 4 bases; bases outside gene matches: 5. Authors' data handling: Cell counts per sample came from amplifying reference gene primers. Clones were sequenced by immunoSEQ multiplex PCR, and TCRdb holds only the in-frame ones, with some missing. D and trimming were read from the DNA, whereas the V and J calls and clone size are those reported in that table. Among 150,000 to 200,000 clones listed, roughly 90% were seen once. The material sequenced was PBMCs or T cells enriched from blood (not recorded which). The chain joins TRBV19 to TRBJ2-2, with 10 bases that match TRBD2. The sequence derives from a woman aged 45-59 years who had recovered from COVID-19. CDR3 sequence: CASSIQAGGLTGELFF. DNA of the CDR3: TGTGCCAGTAGTATCCAAGCGGGGGGGCTCACCGGGGAGCTGTTTTTT.